These 20 T cell receptor beta chains originate from one sample sequenced in a study of cytomegalovirus exposure and HLA in healthy donors. PCR involved 60 Vbeta and 13 Jbeta primers. Generated by immunoSEQ multiplex PCR, the TCRdb table keeps only in-frame clones and is missing some. The data show tens of thousands of clones, 63% seen once. Specimen: PBMCs. The source of these receptors is a woman aged 40 to 55 in good health and CMV-seropositive.

The chain links TRBV5-4 to TRBJ2-1, with TRBD2 identical over 8 bases. This CDR3 contains 17 residues. Germline loops: CDR1 SGHNT, CDR2 YYREEE (reference sequence). Losses at the gene ends were 0 bases for V and 6 bases for J; bases not matched to a gene: 11. The CDR3 coding sequence is TGTGCCAGCAGCTTGGGTCATCGGACTAGCTGGGTCAATGAGCAGTTCTTC. It codes for CASSLGHRTSWVNEQFF.

The chain recombines TRBV7-3 with TRBJ1-4; the match to TRBD1 covers 7 bases. With V trimmed by 6 bases and J by 7 bases, 5 bases remained unmatched. The CDR3 loop spans 13 amino acids. Germline values: CDR1 SGHTA, CDR2 FQGTGA. The CDR3 DNA sequence: TGTGCCAGCAGTCAGGGGGTGGGTGAAAAACTGTTTTTT. It codes for CASSQGVGEKLFF.

The J gene is TRBJ1-3, the V gene TRBV2, with D uncertain. The germline gives CDR1 SNHLY, CDR2 FYNNEI. The CDR3 runs 13 residues. V lost 10 bases to trimming and J lost 3 bases, with 13 bases between them. The CDR3 nucleotides read TGTGCCATGAGGAACCGCGGTGGAAACACCATATATTTT. This sequence encodes CAMRNRGGNTIYF.

V is TRBV28 and J is TRBJ1-2; D perhaps matches TRBD1 (6 bases). Germline assignment: CDR1 MDHEN and CDR2 SYDVKM. Deletions cut 8 bases from V and 4 bases from J, with 14 bases between. The CDR3 runs 13 residues. The CDR3 DNA follows: TGTGCCAGCCTACAGGGTGTAGTCTATGGCTACACCTTC. Amino acids: CASLQGVVYGYTF.

This clone was seen a handful of times. The chain recombines TRBV28 with TRBJ1-5; 10 positions agree with TRBD1. Germline V CDR1 and CDR2: MDHEN, SYDVKM. V lost 3 bases, J lost 1 base, and 12 bases stayed unmatched. The CDR3 sequence is 19 residues long. The CDR3 bases are TGTGCCAGCAGTTTCTCCGACCTGACAGGGGGCATAAGCAATCAGCCCCAGCATTTT. Translating gives CASSFSDLTGGISNQPQHF.

V gene TRBV28 combines with J gene TRBJ2-1; 13 bases match TRBD2. The CDR3 has 20 residues. CDR1 is MDHEN and CDR2 is SYDVKM in the germline V gene. Trimming removed 5 bases from V and 6 bases from J; junction bases left unmatched: 19. The CDR3 DNA reads as TGTGCCAGCAGTCATCCGCGGGACTATTGGACTAGCGGGAGTGCCAATGAGCAGTTCTTC. Residues: CASSHPRDYWTSGSANEQFF.

The genes are TRBV5-1 and TRBJ2-7; 7 bases agree with TRBD1. Germline-derived CDR1 and CDR2 are SGHRS and YFSETQ. V lost 4 bases to trimming and J lost 1 base; unmatched junction nucleotides: 8. This CDR3 contains 15 residues. CDR3 protein: CASSPRGQISYEQYF. The CDR3 coding sequence is TGCGCCAGCAGCCCTAGGGGGCAAATTTCCTACGAGCAGTACTTC.

The chain couples TRBV6-5 to TRBJ2-7; tentatively, D is TRBD2 (5 bases). The V end lost 11 bases, the J end lost 6 bases, and 20 bases lay between the germline ends. This CDR3 region has 13 residues. CDR1 is MNHEY and CDR2 is SVGAGI in the germline V gene. CDR3 residues: CASHAGRRGEQYF. Here the CDR3 DNA reads TGTGCCTCCCATGCGGGCCGGAGAGGCGAGCAGTACTTC.

V usage is TRBV10-3 and J usage is TRBJ2-7; TRBD1 aligns across 7 bases. The CDR3 covers 14 residues. The V and J ends lost 6 bases and 4 bases, in that order; junction bases with no gene match: 9. Germline CDR1 ENHRY, CDR2 SYGVKD. Written as DNA, the CDR3 is TGTGCCATCAGCGAAACGGGACAGCTATACGAGCAGTACTTC. It is translated as CAISETGQLYEQYF.

This sequence joins TRBV4-3 and TRBJ1-5; D not resolved. This CDR3 contains 18 residues. CDR1 LGHNA and CDR2 YSLEER come from the germline V gene. Trimming shortened V by 0 bases and J by 0 bases, and 15 bases separated the two germline ends. The CDR3 loop is CASSQDPPGYDSNQPQHF. CDR3 bases: TGCGCCAGCAGCCAAGACCCTCCCGGGTACGATAGCAATCAGCCCCAGCATTTT.

The chain combines TRBV28 with TRBJ2-2, with TRBD1 matching over 10 bases. The CDR3 runs to 16 residues. CDR1 and CDR2 (germline): MDHEN, SYDVKM. V shed 4 bases, J shed 1 base, and the junction held 3 bases outside the gene matches. The CDR3: CASSSWTGGNTGELFF. CDR3 DNA: TGTGCCAGCAGTTCTTGGACAGGGGGGAACACCGGGGAGCTGTTTTTT.

The chain couples TRBV10-2 to TRBJ2-7, with 10 bases identical to TRBD1. CDR1 WSHSY and CDR2 SAAADI come from the germline V gene. V lost 7 bases and J lost 1; bases outside the gene matches: 7. The CDR3 totals 15 residues. In nucleotides, the CDR3 is TGCGCCAGCACCGATGGGACAGGGGCTTCCTACGAGCAGTACTTC. Translating it yields CASTDGTGASYEQYF.

In DNA, the CDR3 is TGTGCCAGCGGTTCCCCGCCGGCAGATACGCAGTATTTT. Translation gives CASGSPPADTQYF. The V gene is TRBV7-2, the J gene TRBJ2-3; D remains ambiguous. Germline V gene data show CDR1 as SGHTA and CDR2 as FQGNSA. The CDR3 extends over 13 amino acids. Trimming took 8 bases from V and 4 from J, leaving 13 bases between them.

This sequence joins TRBV5-1 and TRBJ2-7; 10 nucleotides match TRBD1. The CDR3 consists of 14 residues. V was clipped by 0 bases and J by 5 bases; unmatched bases: 2. Germline values: CDR1 SGHRS, CDR2 YFSETQ. The CDR3 region is CASSLGDRGHEQYF. As DNA, the CDR3 is TGCGCCAGCAGCTTGGGGGACAGGGGTCACGAGCAGTACTTC.

This sequence joins TRBV6-5 and TRBJ2-7, with D maybe TRBD1 (5 bases). The V and J ends lost 4 bases and 6 bases respectively, with 13 bases between them. From germline, CDR1 is MNHEY and CDR2 SVGAGI. The CDR3 consists of 13 residues. In DNA form, the CDR3 reads TGTGCCAGCAGTTCATGGGCAGGGATCGAGCAGTACTTC. It encodes CASSSWAGIEQYF.

The CDR3 DNA is TGTGCCAGCAGCCGAATCCTCGGGGGTAATGAAAAACTGTTTTTT. Its protein is CASSRILGGNEKLFF. The chain links TRBV7-9 to TRBJ1-4; the D gene is possibly TRBD1 (5 bases). Per the germline V gene, CDR1 is SEHNR and CDR2 is FQNEAQ (reference sequence). V dropped 5 bases and J dropped 4 bases, with 14 bases sitting between them. This CDR3 has 15 residues.

The CDR3 reads CASSVVGRGQETQYF. The CDR3 bases are TGTGCCAGCAGCGTGGTCGGCAGGGGACAAGAGACCCAGTACTTC. V is TRBV9 and J is TRBJ2-5; possible D gene TRBD1, 6 bases. Between the trimmed V and J ends, which lost 2 bases and 2 bases, there was a span of 13 bases. The CDR3 consists of 15 residues. The V gene's germline CDR1 is SGDLS and CDR2 YYNGEE.

The CDR3 DNA follows: TGCGCCAGCAAGAGGGCAGGGGGCGAAAAAGGGTATGGCTACACCTTC. Residues: CASKRAGGEKGYGYTF. This sequence joins TRBV5-1 and TRBJ1-2; 8 bases fit TRBD1. The CDR3 loop spans 16 amino acids. From germline, CDR1 is SGHRS and CDR2 YFSETQ. V gave up 6 bases and J gave up 5 bases; unmatched junction bases: 15.

The chain couples TRBV9 to TRBJ2-1, with a weak D call TRBD2 (6 bases). CDR1 is SGDLS and CDR2 is YYNGEE in the germline V gene. The CDR3 spans 14 residues. V was clipped by 0 bases and J by 8 bases, with 12 bases between them. As DNA, the CDR3 is TGTGCCAGCAGCGTAGGGCTAGCGAGTTATGAGCAGTTCTTC. Protein product: CASSVGLASYEQFF.

V usage is TRBV25-1 and J usage is TRBJ2-1; 9 bases line up with TRBD2. With 2 bases clipped from V and 8 bases from J, the junction kept 10 bases outside the gene matches. The CDR3 is 16 residues long. CDR1 is MGHDK and CDR2 is SYGVNS in the germline V gene. The chain's CDR3 is CASSEKKGLASHEQFF. The CDR3 DNA reads TGTGCCAGCAGTGAAAAAAAAGGACTAGCGTCCCATGAGCAGTTCTTC.